This TCR beta chain was sequenced for a study of shared clonotypes between healthy human individuals. The V gene's germline CDR1 is SGHKS and CDR2 YYEKEE (reference sequence). Trimming took off 0 bases at V and 3 bases at J, with 4 bases between the two ends. The CDR3 length is 12 residues. Profiled with immunoSEQ multiplex PCR; TCRdb holds only in-frame clones, not every one. The sample contains 2.3 million or so clones, 90% to 95% of which appear only once. Remarks on this clone: Its antigen is not identified. Other DNA sequences in the sample encode the same CDR3.

Study findings and constraints: For naive CD4 cells, roughly 4.6% of clonotypes were shared across four donors.

The clonotype originates from a young man in good health. Some clones in this sample may be carry-over from other donors' samples. This sequence joins TRBV5-5 and TRBJ2-7; D gene unclear. The sample comprised naive CD4+ T cells from PBMCs. The sample's subset: CD45RA+ positively selected. The CDR3, as DNA: TGTGCCAGCAGCTTGGGGGGCTACGAGCAGTACTTC. Translating gives CASSLGGYEQYF.